Listed here are 3 T cell receptor beta chains from one sample, sequenced in a study of blood T cell repertoires in COVID-19. Measured with immunoSEQ multiplex PCR; TCRdb has only the in-frame clones, and not every one. The repertoire holds under 200,000 clones, approximately 80% seen once, with roughly 12% in the top ten. Sequences were obtained from PBMCs or T cells enriched from blood (not recorded which). Source of these receptors: a man aged 50 or older who had recovered from COVID-19.

V gene TRBV5-1 combines with J gene TRBJ1-3, with D possibly being TRBD1 (6 bases). The germline V gene has CDR1 SGHRS and CDR2 YFSETQ. This CDR3 contains 16 residues. Trimming removed 0 bases at V and 0 bases at J, with 10 bases between. The CDR3 DNA is TGCGCCAGCAGCTTGGGCGGACAGCACTCTGGAAACACCATATATTTT. As protein: CASSLGGQHSGNTIYF.

This rearrangement joins TRBV4-1 to TRBJ1-3, with D hard to call. CDR1 MGHRA and CDR2 YSYEKL come from the germline V gene. This CDR3 spans 17 amino acids. The V end lost 1 base, the J end lost 0 bases, and 13 bases lay between the germline ends. The CDR3 nucleotides read TGCGCCAGCAGCCAAGGGCGGTTAATGGGCTCTGGAAACACCATATATTTT. Amino acids: CASSQGRLMGSGNTIYF.

The rearrangement links TRBV7-9 to TRBJ1-1, with D perhaps matching TRBD1 (6 bases). V was pared by 2 bases and J by 3 bases, with 10 bases between. Per the germline V gene, CDR1 is SEHNR and CDR2 is FQNEAQ (reference sequence). The CDR3 is made up of 14 amino acids. The CDR3 sequence: CASSLRNRDTEAFF. As DNA, the CDR3 is TGTGCCAGCAGCTTAAGGAACAGGGACACTGAAGCTTTCTTT.